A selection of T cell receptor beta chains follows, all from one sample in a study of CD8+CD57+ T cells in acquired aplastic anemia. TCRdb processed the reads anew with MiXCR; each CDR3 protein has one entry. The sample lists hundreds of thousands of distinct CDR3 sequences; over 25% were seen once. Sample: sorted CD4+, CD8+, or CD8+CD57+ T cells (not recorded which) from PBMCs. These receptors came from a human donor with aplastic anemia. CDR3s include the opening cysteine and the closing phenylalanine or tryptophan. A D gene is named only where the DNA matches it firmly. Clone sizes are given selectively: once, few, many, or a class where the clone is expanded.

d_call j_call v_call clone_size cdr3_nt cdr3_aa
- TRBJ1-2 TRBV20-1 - TGCAGTGCAACACCGGGGATCCGAAGGTCGAGTTGGGGCTACACCTTC CSATPGIRRSSWGYTF
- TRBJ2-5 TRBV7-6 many TGTGCCAGCAGCCTATTACATCTCGAGACCCAGTACTTC CASSLLHLETQYF
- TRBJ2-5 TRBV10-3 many TGTGCCATCAGTGAGCGGGGGGCACAAGAGACCCAGTACTTC CAISERGAQETQYF
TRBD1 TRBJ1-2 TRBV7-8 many TGTGCCAGCAGCCCCCGGAGGGACAGCTATGGCTACACCTTC CASSPRRDSYGYTF
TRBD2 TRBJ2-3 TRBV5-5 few TGTGCCAGCGGGGGGGACTCTTACACAGATACGCAGTATTTT CASGGDSYTDTQYF
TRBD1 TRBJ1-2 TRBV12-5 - TGTGCTAGTGGTTTTTCTGACAGGGAGGCTCTATCCGGCTACACCTTC CASGFSDREALSGYTF
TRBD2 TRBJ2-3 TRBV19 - TGTGCCAGTAGTATAGAGAAACTAGCGGGGGTTTCAGATACGCAGTATTTT CASSIEKLAGVSDTQYF
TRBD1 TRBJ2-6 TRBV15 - TGTGCCACCAGCAGGTACAGGGGGCAAGGACTGACTTTC CATSRYRGQGLTF
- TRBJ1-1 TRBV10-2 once TGCGCCAGCAGTGAGTCGAGGGTGGACGACACTGAAGCTTTCTTT CASSESRVDDTEAFF
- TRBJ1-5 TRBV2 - TGTGCCAGCAGTTTGGCGGGTATTCAGCCCCCGCATTTT CASSLAGIQPPHF
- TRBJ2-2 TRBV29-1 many TGCAGCGTTGTACGGATAGGCGCCGGGGAGCTGTTTTTT CSVVRIGAGELFF
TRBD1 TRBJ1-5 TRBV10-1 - TGCGCCAGCAGGGGACAGGGGGCGATAAATCAGCCCCAGCATTTT CASRGQGAINQPQHF
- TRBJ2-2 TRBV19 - TGTGCCTGGAGTGTACGCACCTACACCGGGGAGCTGTTTTTT CAWSVRTYTGELFF
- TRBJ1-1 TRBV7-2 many TGTGCCAGCAGCTTAGATGCGGGTACTGAAGCTTTCTTT CASSLDAGTEAFF
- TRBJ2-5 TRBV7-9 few TGTGCCAGCGAAGGAGCGAACCAAGAGACCCAGTACTTC CASEGANQETQYF
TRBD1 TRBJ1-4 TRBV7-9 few TGTGCCAGCAGCCAAAAGATCAATACTAGGACAGGGGAAAAACTGTTTTTT CASSQKINTRTGEKLFF
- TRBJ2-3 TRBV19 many TGTGCCAGTAGTATTCGGGACGTAAAAGATACGCAGTATTTT CASSIRDVKDTQYF
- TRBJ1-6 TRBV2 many TGTGCCAGCAACCCCACGGGGTCACCCCTCCACTTT CASNPTGSPLHF
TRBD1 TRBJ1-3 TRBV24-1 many TGTGCCACCAGTGGCATACAGGGGATAACTGGAAACACCATATATTTT CATSGIQGITGNTIYF
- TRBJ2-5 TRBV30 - TGTGCCTGGAGGGATCAAGAGACCCAGTACTTC CAWRDQETQYF
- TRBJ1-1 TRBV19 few TGTGCCAGTAGTGACCAAACAGGGAGCTCCACTGAAGCTTTCTTT CASSDQTGSSTEAFF
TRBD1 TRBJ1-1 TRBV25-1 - TGTGCCAGCAGTGTGAGCAGAGGGGGCTACTACACTGAAGCTTTCTTT CASSVSRGGYYTEAFF
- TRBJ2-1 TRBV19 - TGTGCCAGTAGTATCTCAGGGAGCTCCTACAATGAGCAGTTCTTC CASSISGSSYNEQFF
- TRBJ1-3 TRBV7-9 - TGTGCCAGCAGCCCCCGGACAGTCTCTGGAAACACCATATATTTT CASSPRTVSGNTIYF
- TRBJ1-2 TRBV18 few TGTGCCAGCTCGCCCCAAGACTCTAACTATGGCTACACCTTC CASSPQDSNYGYTF
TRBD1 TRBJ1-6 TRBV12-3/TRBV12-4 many TGTGCCAGCAGGTGGGACAGGAGGAATTCACCCCTCCACTTT CASRWDRRNSPLHF
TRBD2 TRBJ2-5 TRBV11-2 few TGTGCCAGCAGCCCCGGGCTAGCGGGAGGGGTAGAGACCCAGTACTTC CASSPGLAGGVETQYF
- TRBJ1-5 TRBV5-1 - TGCGCCAGCAGCTTATCCGGGAAGGACAATCAGCCCCAGCATTTT CASSLSGKDNQPQHF
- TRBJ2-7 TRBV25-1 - TGTGCCAGCAGTGATTCGGCGTCCTACGAGCAGTACTTC CASSDSASYEQYF
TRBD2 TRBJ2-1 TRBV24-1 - TGTGCCACCAGAGAGCGGGGTAGCTACAATGAGCAGTTCTTC CATRERGSYNEQFF
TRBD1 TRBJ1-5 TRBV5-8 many TGTGCCAGTTCAGGGACAGCGGATCAGCCCCAGCATTTT CASSGTADQPQHF
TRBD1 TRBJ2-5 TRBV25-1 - TGTGCCAGCAGGGCAGGGGGCCGTGACCAAGAGACCCAGTACTTC CASRAGGRDQETQYF